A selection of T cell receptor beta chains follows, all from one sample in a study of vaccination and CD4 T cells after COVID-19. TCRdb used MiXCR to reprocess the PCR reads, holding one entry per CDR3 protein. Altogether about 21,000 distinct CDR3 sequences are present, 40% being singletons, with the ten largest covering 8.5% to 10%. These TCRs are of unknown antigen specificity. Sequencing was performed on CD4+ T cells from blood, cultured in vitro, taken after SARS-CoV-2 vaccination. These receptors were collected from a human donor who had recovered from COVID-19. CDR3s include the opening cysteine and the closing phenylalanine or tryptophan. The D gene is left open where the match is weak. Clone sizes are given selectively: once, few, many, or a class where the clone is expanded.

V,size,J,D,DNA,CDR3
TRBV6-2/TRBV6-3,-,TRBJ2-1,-,TGTGCCAGCAGTCGGGGACTCCCGAGCTCCTACAATGAGCAGTTCTTC,CASSRGLPSSYNEQFF
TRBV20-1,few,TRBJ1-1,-,TGCAGTGCTAGTTCACCGGGTGAAGCTTTCTTT,CSASSPGEAFF
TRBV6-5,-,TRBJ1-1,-,TGTGCCAGCAGTTACTCAGGAGGGAACACTGAAGCTTTCTTT,CASSYSGGNTEAFF
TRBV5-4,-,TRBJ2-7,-,TGTGCCAGCAGCAGGGACGCCTACGAGCAGTACTTC,CASSRDAYEQYF
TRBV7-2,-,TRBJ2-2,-,TGTGCCAGCCTCCCGCCGGCTAACACCGGGGAGCTGTTTTTT,CASLPPANTGELFF
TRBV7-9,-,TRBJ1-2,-,TGTGCCAGCAGCTTAGATATGTTGGGGGGATATGGCTACACCTTC,CASSLDMLGGYGYTF
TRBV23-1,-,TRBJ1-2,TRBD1,TGCGCCAGCAGTTCTCACCGGGACAGGATAGGCTATGGCTACACCTTC,CASSSHRDRIGYGYTF
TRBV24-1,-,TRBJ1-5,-,TGTGCCACCAGTGATGGGGCCCGCAATCAGCCCCAGCATTTT,CATSDGARNQPQHF
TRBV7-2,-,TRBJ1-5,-,TGTGCCAGCAGCCGGGAGTCAGGGAACAATCAGCCCCAGCATTTT,CASSRESGNNQPQHF
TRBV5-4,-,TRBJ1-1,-,TGTGCCGAAGGCCTACAGGGGAACACTGAAGCTTTCTTT,CAEGLQGNTEAFF
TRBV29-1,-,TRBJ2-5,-,TGCAGCGTTGAAGGGGATTTAGCGGACCAAGAGACCCAGTACTTC,CSVEGDLADQETQYF
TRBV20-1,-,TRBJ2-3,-,TGCAGTGCTAGCGGGGGACCTGTGGGAGATACGCAGTATTTT,CSASGGPVGDTQYF
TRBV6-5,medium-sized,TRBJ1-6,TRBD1,TGTGCCAGCAGTTTGACGAGGACAGGGAGAGGTTCACCCCTCCACTTT,CASSLTRTGRGSPLHF
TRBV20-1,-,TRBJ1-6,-,TGCAGTGCTAGAGATCGGGACCGATCTGGGGATTCACCCCTCCACTTT,CSARDRDRSGDSPLHF
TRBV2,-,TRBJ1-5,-,TGTGCCAGCAGAGCCCGGACGGGAGACAGTCAGCCCCAGCATTTT,CASRARTGDSQPQHF
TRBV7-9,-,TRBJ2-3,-,TGTGCCAGCAGCCTAGTTGGGCAAACGCAGTATTTT,CASSLVGQTQYF
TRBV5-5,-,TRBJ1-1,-,TGTGCCAGCAGCTCAATAGTCGCGGAGGGGGAAGCTTTCTTT,CASSSIVAEGEAFF
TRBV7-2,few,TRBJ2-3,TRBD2,TGTGCCAGCACCAGCGGGGTAAGCACAGATACGCAGTATTTT,CASTSGVSTDTQYF
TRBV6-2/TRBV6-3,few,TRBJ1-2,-,TGTGCCAGCAGGGGGACGGGCGGCTACACCTTC,CASRGTGGYTF
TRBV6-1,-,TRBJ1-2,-,TGTGCCAGCAGTGAAATTGGTAGTAACTATGGCTACACCTTC,CASSEIGSNYGYTF
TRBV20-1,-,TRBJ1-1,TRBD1,TGCAGTGCTAGAACCGACAGGGGGCTTAGTGAAGCTTTCTTT,CSARTDRGLSEAFF
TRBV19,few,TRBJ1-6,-,TGTGCCTCCCGCGGACAAGCCAATTCACCCCTCCACTTT,CASRGQANSPLHF
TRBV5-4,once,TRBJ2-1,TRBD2,TGTGCCAGCAGATTAGCGGGGGGACGATACAATGAGCAGTTCTTC,CASRLAGGRYNEQFF